Here is one T cell receptor beta chain with its context. Its antigen specificity is not known. No much larger clonotype is one base removed from it; base qualities were not supplied. The CDR3 runs 17 amino acids, cysteine and phenylalanine included. The retained sequence is limited to the CDR3, 51 bases, with the frame set at the first base. Trimming accounts for 5 bases at V and 6 bases at J, while the number of junction bases matched to no gene is 12. Taken from the germline V gene (reference sequence), the CDR1 and CDR2 loops are MNHEY and SMNVEV. The sample comes from a study of T cells in Graves' hyperthyroidism and ophthalmopathy (dated by TCRdb to the late 2010s). About the study as a whole: Peripheral blood was collected at initial diagnosis, before any treatment. TCR V-J signatures able to tell the groups apart were searched for in a discovery cohort of about a hundred patients, of whom approximately 40 had Graves' ophthalmopathy and roughly 57 had stable Graves' hyperthyroidism. Prospective prediction of ophthalmopathy was tested in an independent validation cohort consisting of fewer than 20 hyperthyroidism patients and around 16 patients who later progressed to ophthalmopathy. The 90 or so discovery patients were randomly split 7:3 into training and test sets. In addition, the study compared T-cell repertoires in thyroid tissue and in blood from roughly six Graves' hyperthyroidism patients. Following sampling, methimazole starting at 30 mg daily was given to hyperthyroidism patients, and high-dose intravenous methylprednisolone was given to ophthalmopathy patients. The paper describes TCR Vbeta CDR3 sequencing of more than 120 peripheral blood samples, made up of about 41 ophthalmopathy patients, around 78 hyperthyroidism patients and roughly 17 progressor patients.

Study-wide conclusions, independent of this receptor: In validation, the model predicted progression to ophthalmopathy a median of roughly 6.5 months before onset, with over 55% sensitivity and roughly 79% specificity. Sample size was not statistically predetermined, and investigators were not blinded to group allocation. Blood samples also contained most of the expanded thyroid clonotypes (frequency above 0.001), which suggests that blood repertoires may reflect thyroid immune responses. Ophthalmopathy was separated from stable hyperthyroidism by a 13 V-J signature model, with approximately 89% sensitivity and about 81% specificity obtained in cross-validation and 80%/75% obtained in testing.

Amplification of TCR beta CDR3 regions was carried out from RNA transcripts. A first-round RT-PCR of the TCR CDR3 used the HTBI primer set with the Qiagen OneStep RT-PCR kit. Libraries were constructed in a second round of multiplex PCR, after which size selection and purification were carried out. The libraries were sequenced on an Illumina HiSeq2000 using paired-end 100 bp reads. The source study handled its data this way. SOAPnuke was used to process the raw data, throwing out any read that contained adapters or uncalled bases, had a mean Phred below 15, or lacked an exact constant-primer or identifier match. COPE v1.2.5 was used to merge the high-quality paired reads, and each unique nucleotide sequence was defined as a clonotype. Clonotypes were aligned to IMGT TRBV, TRBD and TRBJ reference segments using MiTCR v1.1. Analysis was restricted to V-J combinations with a frequency above 0.0001, which covered over 98% of repertoires. The TCS score was defined as F50 (clonal expansion) divided by E x V (chaos), with BLOSUM62-based TCRdist calculated between CDR3 peptides within each V-J. Welch's t-statistics and random forest reduced 514 V-J features to around 14, which were used in a naive Bayes classifier (R e1071). The public reads were quality trimmed at Q25 with fastp and then assembled into clones with MiXCR by TCRdb, keeping productive beta chains. A single entry per CDR3 protein holds the most common genes and DNA from its merged rows. In this record, the V and J calls reflect TCRdb's handling and not the investigators' own analysis. The sample has around 400,000 distinct CDR3 sequences on record, 25% of them singletons. The top ten clonotypes cover around 79% of the sample.

Stable Graves' hyperthyroidism was defined as no progression to ophthalmopathy during 18 months of follow-up. Hyperthyroidism patients were newly diagnosed, with disease duration under 2 months, and aged 18 to 65 years. Any patient with an uncontrolled infection, another autoimmune disease, pregnancy or lactation was excluded. Diagnoses relied on clinical symptoms, serum thyroxine and TRAb, thyroid ultrasound and orbital computed tomography. PBMCs were isolated from roughly 10 ml of fresh peripheral blood by Ficoll-Paque density gradient centrifugation. Total RNA was extracted with Trizol reagent, and quality was checked on an Agilent 2100 Bioanalyzer.

This chain is built from TRBV27 and TRBJ2-7, with 14 central nucleotides matching TRBD2. This sequence was found in a man between 50 and 59 years old with Graves' hyperthyroidism. Sequenced: blood. The DNA is as follows: TGTGCCAGCAGTGAAGCCAGGGGACTAGCGGGAGCCGGCGAGCAGTACTTC. Its amino acids are CASSEARGLAGAGEQYF.